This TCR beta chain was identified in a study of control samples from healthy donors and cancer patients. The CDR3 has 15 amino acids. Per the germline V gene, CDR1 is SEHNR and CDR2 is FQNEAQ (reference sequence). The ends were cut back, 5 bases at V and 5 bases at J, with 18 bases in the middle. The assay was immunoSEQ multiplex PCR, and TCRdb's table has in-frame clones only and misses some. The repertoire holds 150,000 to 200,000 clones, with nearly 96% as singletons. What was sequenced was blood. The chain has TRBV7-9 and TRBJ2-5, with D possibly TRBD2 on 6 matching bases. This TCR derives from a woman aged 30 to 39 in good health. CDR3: CASSPKFGTRETQYF. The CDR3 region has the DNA TGTGCCAGCAGCCCAAAATTCGGGACTCGGGAGACCCAGTACTTC.